This TCR beta chain was captured by sequencing in a study of T cells in Graves' hyperthyroidism and ophthalmopathy. RNA transcripts provided the source from which TCR beta CDR3 regions were amplified. Using the HTBI primer set, a first-round RT-PCR was run on the TCR CDR3. TCRdb ran MiXCR on the multiplex PCR reads and lists one entry per CDR3 protein. The sample has roughly 500,000 distinct CDR3 sequences, roughly 25% seen once; the top ten hold 11%. Unmatched junction bases numbered 8, after V lost 4 bases and J lost 4 bases. Germline-derived CDR1 and CDR2 are MGHRA and YSYEKL. This CDR3 region has 16 residues. In its sample, this clonotype was seen a few times.

V gene TRBV4-1 combines with J gene TRBJ1-5; TRBD1 matches at 9 bases. Sequenced material: blood. The source is a woman aged 25 to 39 with Graves' ophthalmopathy. This chain's CDR3 is CASSPLPTGGNQPQHF. The CDR3 bases are TGCGCCAGCAGCCCTCTCCCGACAGGGGGTAATCAGCCCCAGCATTTT.